The next 28 T cell receptor beta chains were all read from a single sample in a study of T cell responses to AZD1222 COVID-19 vaccine. Measured with immunoSEQ multiplex PCR; TCRdb has only the in-frame clones, and not every one. The repertoire holds about 99,000 clones, with about 87% as singletons. The sequencing used peripheral blood, collected on day 0 of AZD1222 vaccination. The receptors stem from an adult in good health.

The chain has TRBV7-8 and TRBJ2-3; the D is unclear. Deletions cut 5 bases from V and 0 bases from J, with 3 bases between. The germline V gene has CDR1 SGHVS and CDR2 FQNEAQ. CDR3 length: 12 residues. CDR3 region: CASSPSTDTQYF. CDR3 bases: TGTGCCAGCAGCCCTAGCACAGATACGCAGTATTTT.

J is TRBJ2-2 and V is TRBV6-5, with D possibly being TRBD1 (5 bases). Germline CDR1 is MNHEY and CDR2 is SVGAGI. V shed 7 bases and J shed 5 bases, with 11 bases lying between them. The CDR3 runs to 13 residues. The CDR3 is CASITYRTGELFF. The CDR3 DNA reads TGTGCCAGCATAACGTACAGGACCGGGGAGCTGTTTTTT.

The rearrangement uses TRBV19 and TRBJ1-3; D is ambiguous. Trimming left V 1 base short and J 0 bases short, with 10 bases between. CDR1 is LNHDA, CDR2 SQIVND, per germline (reference sequence). This CDR3 has 16 residues. CDR3 protein: CASSIGGRYSGNTIYF. CDR3 DNA sequence: TGTGCCAGTAGTATAGGGGGAAGGTACTCTGGAAACACCATATATTTT.

This clone came up a few times. Other DNA sequences in the same sample also yield this CDR3. The chain carries TRBV10-3 and TRBJ1-4; D uncertain. Per germline, CDR1 ENHRY and CDR2 SYGVKD. Trimming stripped 2 bases from V and 0 bases from J, with 7 bases between. The CDR3 loop spans 15 amino acids. The CDR3 sequence: CAISESDATNEKLFF. The DNA for the CDR3 is TGTGCCATCAGTGAGAGCGATGCAACTAATGAAAAACTGTTTTTT.

J is TRBJ1-3 and V is TRBV6-6; the match to TRBD1 covers 7 bases. The CDR3 contains 16 residues. V gave up 4 bases and J gave up 1 base; unmatched junction bases: 7. Per the germline V gene, CDR1 is MNHNY and CDR2 is SVGAGI (reference sequence). This chain's CDR3 is CASSSGQAQSGNTIYF. For the CDR3, the DNA is TGTGCCAGCAGTTCCGGACAGGCCCAATCTGGAAACACCATATATTTT.

The V call is TRBV3-1 (or the pseudogene TRBV3-2), the J call TRBJ2-5; 7 bases map to TRBD2. This CDR3 region has 15 residues. V lost 1 base to trimming and J lost 5 bases; unmatched junction nucleotides: 7. The germline V gene encodes CDR1 LGHDT and CDR2 YNNKEL (reference sequence). CDR3 loop: CASSQAGGSLETQYF. CDR3 sequence (DNA): TGTGCCAGCAGCCAAGCTGGCGGGAGTTTGGAGACCCAGTACTTC.

This chain connects TRBV6-5 to TRBJ1-1; D gene ambiguous. Trimming removed 2 bases from V and 2 bases from J, with 9 bases in between. The CDR3 length is 14 residues. CDR1 is MNHEY, CDR2 SVGAGI, per germline. The CDR3 coding sequence is TGTGCCAGCAGTTACGGCACCGGCAACACTGAAGCTTTCTTT. It yields the protein CASSYGTGNTEAFF.

CDR3 sequence: CASSPRGYTQYF. CDR3 coding DNA: TGTGCCAGCAGCCCGAGGGGGTATACGCAGTATTTT. J is TRBJ2-3 and V is TRBV28, with D possibly TRBD1 on 6 matching bases. This CDR3 spans 12 amino acids. In germline, CDR1 is MDHEN, CDR2 SYDVKM. V was pared by 6 bases and J by 7 bases, with 11 bases between.

The chain employs TRBV6-5 and TRBJ1-3; no clear D. The CDR3 totals 15 residues. Trimming removed 6 bases at V and 0 bases at J, with 12 bases between. Looked up from germline, CDR1 is MNHEY and CDR2 is SVGAGI. The CDR3 DNA is TGTGCCAGCAGCGCCGGGCCCTACTCTGGAAACACCATATATTTT. It encodes CASSAGPYSGNTIYF.

V is TRBV28 and J is TRBJ1-3; tentatively, D is TRBD1 (5 bases). CDR3 length equals 15 residues. Trimming stripped 5 bases from V and 8 bases from J, with 19 bases between. The germline V gene encodes CDR1 MDHEN and CDR2 SYDVKM. CDR3 bases: TGTGCCAGCAGTCCTGGGGGGACGGGAGTTGACACCATATATTTT. Translation gives CASSPGGTGVDTIYF.

For the CDR3, the DNA is TGTGCCAGCAGTTCCCCGGGACTAGCGGGTGGAGAGACCCAGTACTTC. Residues: CASSSPGLAGGETQYF. The V gene is TRBV27, the J gene TRBJ2-5; 12 positions match TRBD2. This CDR3 has 16 residues. Germline CDR1 and CDR2: MNHEY and SMNVEV (reference sequence). Losses at the gene ends were 4 bases for V and 4 bases for J; bases not matched to a gene: 7.

The chain combines TRBV19 with TRBJ2-5, with D possibly TRBD1 on 6 matching bases. Germline CDR1 reads LNHDA; CDR2 reads SQIVND (reference sequence). The CDR3 totals 13 residues. Trimming took off 5 bases at V and 3 bases at J, with 10 bases between the two ends. The chain's CDR3 is CASSDTGKETQYF. CDR3 DNA: TGTGCCAGTAGTGACACAGGGAAAGAGACCCAGTACTTC.

The chain employs TRBV28 and TRBJ2-7; D may be TRBD1 (6 bases). The CDR3 runs 16 residues. The germline gives CDR1 MDHEN, CDR2 SYDVKM. Trimming took 4 bases from V and 1 from J, leaving 17 bases between them. The CDR3 loop reads CASSSPPGHGSYEQYF. The CDR3 DNA reads TGTGCCAGCAGTTCCCCTCCGGGACACGGTTCCTACGAGCAGTACTTC.

The chain joins TRBV7-6 to TRBJ2-7; D is perhaps TRBD1 or TRBD2 (6 bases each). V lost 8 bases and J 1 base, leaving 12 bases between the germline ends. The CDR3 contains 13 residues. The V gene's germline CDR1 is SGHVS and CDR2 FNYEAQ. CDR3 DNA: TGTGCCAGCGGATGGGGGGCATCCTACGAGCAGTACTTC. It yields the protein CASGWGASYEQYF. The complete variable domain, with remaining parts taken from reference TRBV7-6 and TRBJ2-7, reads GAGVSQSPRYKVTKRGQDVALRCDPISGHVSLYWYRQALGQGPEFLTYFNYEAQQDKSGLPNDRFSAERPEGSISTLTIQRTEQRDSAMYRCASGWGASYEQYFGPGTRLTVT.

This chain connects TRBV14 to TRBJ2-7, with D possibly being TRBD2 (6 bases). CDR1 is SGHDN and CDR2 is FVKESK in the germline V gene. CDR3 length: 13 residues. The V gene lost 7 bases and the J gene lost 7 bases, with 17 bases spanning the gap. The CDR3 protein is CASTTQIGGEQYF. The CDR3 DNA reads as TGTGCCAGCACCACCCAAATCGGAGGGGAGCAGTACTTC.

This clone came up once. The J gene is TRBJ2-5, the V gene TRBV10-3; 10 bases align to TRBD2. The CDR3 runs 14 residues. Germline V gene data show CDR1 as ENHRY and CDR2 as SYGVKD. V shed 4 bases, J shed 3 bases, and the junction held 2 bases outside the gene matches. CDR3 nucleotides: TGTGCCATCAGTGGTGGGACTAGCGAAGAGACCCAGTACTTC. This codes for CAISGGTSEETQYF.

V gene TRBV7-6 combines with J gene TRBJ1-6; 7 nucleotides agree with TRBD1. The CDR3 totals 18 residues. The V segment lost 1 base and the J segment 0 bases; nucleotides outside the gene matches: 6. Germline V lookup: CDR1 SGHVS, CDR2 FNYEAQ. In DNA form, the CDR3 reads TGTGCCAGCAGCTTAGGGACAGGACAGAGCTCCTATAATTCACCCCTCCACTTT. Translated, it gives CASSLGTGQSSYNSPLHF.

The V gene is TRBV15, the J gene TRBJ2-4; D remains unclear. The CDR3 contains 15 residues. Per the germline V gene, CDR1 is LNHNV and CDR2 is YYDKDF (reference sequence). V shed 5 bases and J shed 0 bases, with 11 bases lying between them. In DNA form, the CDR3 reads TGTGCCACCAGCCCCCCCTGGGAAGCCAAAAACATTCAGTACTTC. Protein: CATSPPWEAKNIQYF. Full variable domain (rest looked up from reference TRBV15 and TRBJ2-4): DAMVIQNPRYQVTQFGKPVTLSCSQTLNHNVMYWYQQKSSQAPKLLFHYYDKDFNNEADTPDNFQSRRPNTSFCFLDIRSPGLGDTAMYLCATSPPWEAKNIQYFGAGTRLSVL.

CDR3 protein: CASSLPGDYGYTF. DNA of the CDR3: TGTGCCAGCAGTTTACCAGGGGACTATGGCTACACCTTC. The rearrangement links TRBV12-3 or TRBV12-4 to TRBJ1-2; D is possibly TRBD1 (6 bases). The CDR3 has 13 amino acids. V dropped 2 bases and J dropped 3 bases, with 7 bases sitting between them.

The V call is TRBV12-5, the J call TRBJ1-2; D unclear. V was cut by 6 bases and J by 8 bases, with 10 bases left in between. Germline V CDR1 and CDR2: LGHNT, FRNRAP. The CDR3 is 11 amino acids. The DNA of the CDR3 is TGTGCTAGTGGGTGGGGAGGAGGCTACACCTTC. Amino acid sequence: CASGWGGGYTF.

The chain joins TRBV7-9 to TRBJ1-4; no definite D call. Between the trimmed V and J ends, which lost 3 bases and 4 bases, there was a span of 9 bases. There are 14 residues in the CDR3. The germline CDR1 and CDR2 sequences are SEHNR and FQNEAQ (reference sequence). The CDR3 region is CASSFGRFNEKLFF. The CDR3 nucleotides are TGTGCCAGCAGCTTTGGCCGTTTTAATGAAAAACTGTTTTTT.

In this sample, this clone turned up once. The chain combines TRBV5-8 with TRBJ2-1; TRBD2 aligns across 11 bases. This CDR3 contains 17 residues. After removal of 3 bases from V and 0 bases from J, the junction contained 5 bases not matched to a gene. The V gene's germline CDR1 is SGHTS and CDR2 YDEGEE. CDR3 loop: CASSSGTSGFSYNEQFF. CDR3 coding DNA: TGTGCCAGCAGCTCCGGGACTAGCGGATTCTCCTACAATGAGCAGTTCTTC.

The V call is TRBV7-2, the J call TRBJ1-1, with D unclear. The CDR3 covers 13 residues. Trimming removed 1 base at V and 10 bases at J, with 13 bases between. Germline CDR1 reads SGHTA; CDR2 reads FQGNSA. In DNA, the CDR3 is TGTGCCAGCAGCTTAGGAACTAGGGAAGGAGCTTTCTTT. As protein: CASSLGTREGAFF.

The chain is built from TRBV19 and TRBJ1-5; unclear D gene. V dropped 6 bases and J dropped 2 bases, with 17 bases sitting between them. The CDR3 runs 16 residues. The germline CDR1 and CDR2 sequences are LNHDA and SQIVND (reference sequence). The CDR3 nucleotides read TGTGCCAGTAGGACGACTGGGGAGTTCGGCAATCAGCCCCAGCATTTT. It specifies CASRTTGEFGNQPQHF.

V gene TRBV24-1 combines with J gene TRBJ2-3; 7 bases agree with TRBD1. The CDR3 sequence is 13 residues long. Trimming at V came to 7 bases and at J to 7 bases, leaving 7 bases not matched to a gene. Germline CDR1 and CDR2: KGHDR and SFDVKD. CDR3 nucleotides: TGTGCCACCAGCCCGACAGGGTGGAATACGCAGTATTTT. Translation gives CATSPTGWNTQYF.

The rearrangement joins TRBV27 to TRBJ2-1, with 8 bases aligning to TRBD2. After removal of 8 bases from V and 0 bases from J, the junction contained 18 bases not matched to a gene. Germline-derived CDR1 and CDR2 are MNHEY and SMNVEV (reference sequence). The CDR3 is made up of 19 amino acids. The CDR3, as DNA: TGTGCCAGCGTCCCAAGGGGAGCGGGAGCCGTGAGCTCCTACAATGAGCAGTTCTTC. This encodes CASVPRGAGAVSSYNEQFF.

This chain joins TRBV27 and TRBJ2-2, with 7 bases matching TRBD1. CDR3 length: 16 amino acids. V trimming: 2 bases; J trimming: 1 base; junction bases outside the gene matches: 4. Germline CDR1 MNHEY, CDR2 SMNVEV (reference sequence). The chain's CDR3 is CASSLKGAQNTGELFF. CDR3 in DNA: TGTGCCAGCAGTTTAAAGGGGGCCCAGAACACCGGGGAGCTGTTTTTT.

J is TRBJ2-3 and V is TRBV27, with 7 bases aligning to TRBD1. Trimming removed 8 bases from V and 1 base from J; junction bases left unmatched: 9. The CDR3 totals 15 residues. Germline CDR1 MNHEY, CDR2 SMNVEV (reference sequence). The CDR3 DNA reads as TGTGCCAGCGCGAAACAGGGGCGCGGCACAGATACGCAGTATTTT. It is translated as CASAKQGRGTDTQYF.